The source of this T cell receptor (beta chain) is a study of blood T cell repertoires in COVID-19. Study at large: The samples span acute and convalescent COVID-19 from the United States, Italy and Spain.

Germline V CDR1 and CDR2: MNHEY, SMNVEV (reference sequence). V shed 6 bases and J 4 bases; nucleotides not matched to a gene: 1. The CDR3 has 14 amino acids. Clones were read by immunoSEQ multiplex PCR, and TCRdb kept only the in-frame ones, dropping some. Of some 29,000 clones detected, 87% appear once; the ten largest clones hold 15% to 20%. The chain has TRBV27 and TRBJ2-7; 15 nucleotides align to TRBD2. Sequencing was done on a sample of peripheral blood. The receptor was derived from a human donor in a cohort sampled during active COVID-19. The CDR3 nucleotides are TGTGCCAGCAGGGGACTAGCGGGAGGATACGAGCAGTACTTC. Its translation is CASRGLAGGYEQYF.